This entry lists 23 T cell receptor beta chains sequenced from one sample in a study of cytotoxic CD8 clonotypes in ibrutinib-treated CLL. Some clones are missing from TCRdb's copy, which holds only in-frame ones; the method was immunoSEQ multiplex PCR. Of 150,000 to 200,000 clones listed, 81% are singletons. The material sequenced was PBMCs, taken after 12 months of ibrutinib treatment. Every receptor here comes from a human donor with chronic lymphocytic leukemia.

The V call is TRBV5-4, the J call TRBJ2-3; D not certain. V gave up 0 bases and J gave up 0 bases, with 8 bases separating them. The germline CDR1 and CDR2 sequences are SGHNT and YYREEE (reference sequence). This CDR3 has 15 residues. CDR3: CASSLVSTSTDTQYF. CDR3 nucleotide sequence: TGTGCCAGCAGCTTGGTTTCGACTAGCACAGATACGCAGTATTTT.

The rearrangement uses TRBV7-2 and TRBJ2-5, with D possibly matching TRBD2 (7 bases). The CDR3 length is 14 residues. Germline V lookup: CDR1 SGHTA, CDR2 FQGNSA. Trimming left V 2 bases short and J 5 bases short, with 12 bases between. The CDR3 coding sequence is TGTGCCAGCAGCTTAACCGGGGGGCCTGAGACCCAGTACTTC. It codes for CASSLTGGPETQYF.

This chain connects TRBV6-1 to TRBJ2-1, with 7 bases lining up with TRBD1. The CDR3 is made up of 10 amino acids. With 3 bases clipped from V and 14 bases from J, the junction kept 1 base outside the gene matches. In germline, CDR1 is MNHNS, CDR2 SASEGT. CDR3 in amino acids: CASSEGTEFF. The CDR3 DNA sequence: TGTGCCAGCAGTGAGGGGACAGAGTTCTTC.

This clone has a handful of counts. The rearrangement links TRBV2 to TRBJ2-7, with D perhaps assigned TRBD1 or TRBD2 (6 bases each). Germline CDR1 and CDR2: SNHLY and FYNNEI. This CDR3 spans 14 amino acids. The V end lost 6 bases, the J end lost 3 bases, and 15 bases lay between the germline ends. This CDR3 reads CASRVRGVSYEQYF. CDR3 bases: TGTGCCAGCAGAGTTAGGGGGGTTAGCTACGAGCAGTACTTC.

The J gene is TRBJ2-3, the V gene TRBV4-3; 12 positions agree with TRBD1. Germline-derived CDR1 and CDR2 are LGHNA and YSLEER. The V and J ends lost 6 bases and 2 bases, in that order; junction bases with no gene match: 6. The CDR3 runs 16 residues. The DNA for the CDR3 is TGCGCCAGCAGACCGGGACAGGGGGCGATCACAGATACGCAGTATTTT. This encodes CASRPGQGAITDTQYF.

This chain joins TRBV7-2 and TRBJ2-7, with 8 nucleotides matching TRBD1. Trimming at V came to 2 bases and at J to 4 bases, leaving 4 bases not matched to a gene. CDR1 is SGHTA, CDR2 FQGNSA, per germline. CDR3 length equals 14 residues. The CDR3 DNA sequence: TGTGCCAGCAGCTTAAGCCGACAGGGGTACGAGCAGTACTTC. This encodes CASSLSRQGYEQYF.

V and J are TRBV7-2 and TRBJ1-4; 7 positions match TRBD1. Germline V gene lookup returns CDR1 SGHTA and CDR2 FQGNSA. The CDR3 has 14 amino acids. The V gene end was trimmed by 5 bases and the J gene end by 7 bases; junction bases not matched to a gene: 7. This chain's CDR3 is CASSQGGVREKLFF. CDR3 nucleotides: TGTGCCAGCAGCCAGGGGGGGGTTCGTGAAAAACTGTTTTTT.

With regard to this clone: The junction departs from the called germline gene at one end, perhaps through a read error. V is TRBV2 and J is TRBJ2-7; TRBD2 aligns across 7 bases. This CDR3 has 14 residues. Germline V gene sequence: CDR1 SNHLY, CDR2 FYNNEI. The chain's CDR3 is CASSEATFSRGDYF. The DNA for the CDR3 is TGTGCCAGCAGTGAAGCAACGTTCAGCCGGGGGGATTATTTC.

The chain recombines TRBV28 with TRBJ2-7; 8 positions agree with TRBD1. The CDR3 spans 16 residues. Germline V CDR1 and CDR2: MDHEN, SYDVKM. V lost 5 bases to trimming and J lost 4 bases; unmatched junction nucleotides: 13. The CDR3 here is CASSGASGTGIYEQYF. The CDR3 DNA follows: TGTGCCAGCAGTGGTGCGTCCGGGACAGGTATTTACGAGCAGTACTTC.

The sample holds a few counts of this clone. The V call is TRBV18, the J call TRBJ1-1, with 7 bases matching TRBD1. The CDR3 is 20 amino acids. Germline CDR1 and CDR2: KGHSH and LQKENI. V dropped 3 bases and J dropped 3; count of bases not matched to a gene: 22. The CDR3 nucleotides read TGTGCCAGCTCACCGATGCGACAGGGAAGGGCACCCGGAGAACACACTGAAGCTTTCTTT. It specifies CASSPMRQGRAPGEHTEAFF.

The chain couples TRBV11-2 to TRBJ2-7; no reliable D call. The CDR3 is 12 amino acids. Germline values: CDR1 SGHAT, CDR2 FQNNGV. Trimming left V 5 bases short and J 0 bases short, with 5 bases between. The CDR3 DNA reads TGTGCCAGCAGCCGTAGCTCCTACGAGCAGTACTTC. Protein: CASSRSSYEQYF. Looking up the rest from reference TRBV11-2 and TRBJ2-7 gives the full variable domain: EAGVAQSPRYKIIEKRQSVAFWCNPISGHATLYWYQQILGQGPKLLIQFQNNGVVDDSQLPKDRFSAERLKGVDSTLKIQPAKLEDSAVYLCASSRSSYEQYFGPGTRLTVT.

The chain uses TRBV25-1 and TRBJ1-3; no clear D. Trimming left V 3 bases short and J 0 bases short, with 12 bases between. The CDR3 is made up of 16 amino acids. The germline CDR1 and CDR2 sequences are MGHDK and SYGVNS. Here the CDR3 DNA reads TGTGCCAGCAGTGATGCGGGCAGGAGCTCTGGAAACACCATATATTTT. It codes for CASSDAGRSSGNTIYF.

To note about this clone: The junction departs from germline at one end; a sequencing error may be responsible. In nucleotides, the CDR3 is TGTGCCAGCAGCTTCCGAGGGGGCGCCTACGGGCAGTACTTC. It is translated as CASSFRGGAYGQYF. The chain recombines TRBV5-6 with TRBJ2-7; 7 bases match TRBD1. The germline V gene has CDR1 SGHDT and CDR2 YYEEEE. The CDR3 spans 14 residues. Supplemented by reference TRBV5-6 and TRBJ2-7, the full variable domain reads DAGVTQSPTHLIKTRGQQVTLRCSPKSGHDTVSWYQQALGQGPQFIFQYYEEEERQRGNFPDRFSGHQFPNYSSELNVNALLLGDSALYLCASSFRGGAYGQYFGPGTRLTVT.

This clone was observed once. V is TRBV27 and J is TRBJ1-2, with TRBD1 identical over 10 bases. This CDR3 has 18 amino acids. V dropped 4 bases and J dropped 3; count of bases not matched to a gene: 14. Germline CDR1 reads MNHEY; CDR2 reads SMNVEV (reference sequence). CDR3 DNA sequence: TGTGCCAGCAGTTCTCGACATACACCGGGACAGGGGTACTATGGCTACACCTTC. Encoded protein: CASSSRHTPGQGYYGYTF.

This chain uses TRBV7-3 with TRBJ2-5; 11 bases line up with TRBD2. The CDR3 is 17 amino acids. CDR1 and CDR2 from the germline V gene are SGHTA and FQGTGA. The trim removed 1 base at V and 5 bases at J, leaving 9 bases unmatched. In nucleotides, the CDR3 is TGTGCCAGCAGCTTAAGTGGGCTAGCGGGGGGCCGGGAGACCCAGTACTTC. Translating gives CASSLSGLAGGRETQYF. The whole variable domain, filled in from reference TRBV7-3 and TRBJ2-5, reads GAGVSQTPSNKVTEKGKYVELRCDPISGHTALYWYRQSLGQGPEFLIYFQGTGAADDSGLPNDRFFAVRPEGSVSTLKIQRTERGDSAVYLCASSLSGLAGGRETQYFGPGTRLLVL.

This clone was recorded at least ten times. The chain has TRBV4-1 and TRBJ1-2; 10 positions agree with TRBD1. Unmatched junction bases numbered 9, after V lost 4 bases and J lost 4 bases. CDR1 MGHRA and CDR2 YSYEKL come from the germline V gene. The CDR3 loop spans 16 amino acids. CDR3 loop: CASSRLPGQGFYGYTF. The CDR3 DNA is TGCGCCAGCAGCCGCTTACCGGGACAGGGGTTCTATGGCTACACCTTC.

A single count supports this clone. The CDR3 loop reads CASSATGGTYGYTF. CDR3 bases: TGTGCCAGCAGCGCGACAGGGGGCACCTATGGCTACACCTTC. The chain couples TRBV9 to TRBJ1-2; 10 positions match TRBD1. The CDR3 length is 14 residues. V shed 3 bases, J shed 4 bases, and the junction held 3 bases outside the gene matches. CDR1 is SGDLS and CDR2 is YYNGEE in the germline V gene.

The V call is TRBV6-5, the J call TRBJ2-7, with D possibly TRBD2 on 6 matching bases. V was cut by 0 bases and J by 2 bases, with 14 bases left in between. The germline V gene encodes CDR1 MNHEY and CDR2 SVGAGI. The CDR3 contains 16 residues. The chain's CDR3 is CASSYSVGRVPYEQYF. The DNA for the CDR3 is TGTGCCAGCAGTTACTCGGTCGGGAGAGTCCCCTACGAGCAGTACTTC.

Note on this clone: The sample contains more than one DNA sequence encoding this CDR3. The V gene is TRBV2, the J gene TRBJ1-5; maybe TRBD1 (6 bases). The V gene lost 4 bases and the J gene lost 6 bases, with 13 bases spanning the gap. The germline V gene encodes CDR1 SNHLY and CDR2 FYNNEI. This CDR3 contains 14 residues. The CDR3 bases are TGTGCCAGCAGTGTATTACAGGGTGGTCAGCCCCAGCATTTT. The encoded protein is CASSVLQGGQPQHF.

The genes are TRBV7-8 and TRBJ2-3; D not resolved. CDR1 is SGHVS and CDR2 is FQNEAQ in the germline V gene. This CDR3 spans 17 amino acids. Deletions cut 6 bases from V and 0 bases from J, with 19 bases between. The CDR3 DNA follows: TGTGCCAGCAGGCGATTGTACCCATCTTCTAGCACAGATACGCAGTATTTT. Translation: CASRRLYPSSSTDTQYF.

The chain employs TRBV7-3 and TRBJ2-4; 12 nucleotides line up with TRBD2. The CDR3 runs to 18 residues. Looked up from germline, CDR1 is SGHTA and CDR2 is FQGTGA. V was pared by 2 bases and J by 2 bases, with 7 bases of the junction left unmatched. The CDR3 DNA is TGTGCCAGCAGCTTAGGGCTAGCGGGAGGGCCTTCCAAAAACATTCAGTACTTC. As protein: CASSLGLAGGPSKNIQYF.

This chain joins TRBV19 and TRBJ1-1; a possible D gene is TRBD1 (6 bases). Deletions cut 4 bases from V and 6 bases from J, with 18 bases between. CDR1 and CDR2 (germline): LNHDA, SQIVND (reference sequence). CDR3 length: 15 residues. CDR3 loop: CASSTPDSLFAEAFF. As DNA, the CDR3 is TGTGCCAGTAGTACCCCGGACAGCCTTTTTGCTGAAGCTTTCTTT.

This clone was detected once. V is TRBV10-3 and J is TRBJ2-1; D perhaps matches TRBD1 (6 bases). The germline V and J ends were trimmed by 4 bases and 3 bases, with 10 bases remaining between them. The CDR3 sequence is 14 residues long. Germline CDR1 is ENHRY and CDR2 is SYGVKD. CDR3: CAISAGQNYNEQFF. In nucleotides, the CDR3 is TGTGCCATCAGTGCCGGACAGAACTACAATGAGCAGTTCTTC.